This record covers a single T cell receptor beta chain. Germline-derived CDR1 and CDR2 are SNHLY and FYNNEI. The V end was cut by 8 bases, the J end by 7 bases, with 11 bases between. This CDR3 comprises 11 residues. This entry belongs to a study of blood T cell repertoires in COVID-19. In the source study's methods: Amplification from reference gene primers served as the basis for estimated nucleated cell counts. Clones were sequenced by immunoSEQ multiplex PCR, and TCRdb holds only the in-frame ones, with some missing. V and J calls plus clone size are reproduced from that table; the DNA served to infer D and trimming. The repertoire consists of roughly 99,000 clones, with around 92% occurring once and the leading ten covering 4.9%.

The chain carries TRBV2 and TRBJ1-2, with no clear D. This receptor was identified in a middle-aged man with active or convalescent COVID-19. The specimen sequenced was peripheral blood. The CDR3 DNA sequence: TGTGCCAGCTCCACAAAGATTGGCTACACCTTC. This gives the protein CASSTKIGYTF.